The present T cell receptor (beta chain) was sequenced within a study of vaccination and CD4 T cells after COVID-19. Treatment described: roughly 11-day PBMC culture with coronavirus spike peptide pools or control peptides (ViraFEST assay). Remarks on this clonotype: As yet, its antigen is unknown.

The Oncomine TCR Beta short-read assay was what sequenced the DNA obtained from cultured CD4+ T cells. One entry per CDR3 protein results from TCRdb running MiXCR on the PCR reads. The table has some 13,000 distinct CDR3 sequences, around 45% seen once. With 5 bases removed from V and 1 base from J, the gap between germline ends came to 15 bases. CDR3 size: 15 residues. The germline gives CDR1 DFQATT, CDR2 SNEGSKA (reference sequence). The TCR originated in a human donor who had recovered from COVID-19. Sequencing was carried out using CD4+ T cells from blood, cultured in vitro. The genes are TRBV20-1 and TRBJ2-1; D is unclear. This CDR3 is CSACRGASSYNEQFF. CDR3 nucleotide sequence: TGCAGTGCTTGCCGCGGCGCGAGTTCCTACAATGAGCAGTTCTTC.